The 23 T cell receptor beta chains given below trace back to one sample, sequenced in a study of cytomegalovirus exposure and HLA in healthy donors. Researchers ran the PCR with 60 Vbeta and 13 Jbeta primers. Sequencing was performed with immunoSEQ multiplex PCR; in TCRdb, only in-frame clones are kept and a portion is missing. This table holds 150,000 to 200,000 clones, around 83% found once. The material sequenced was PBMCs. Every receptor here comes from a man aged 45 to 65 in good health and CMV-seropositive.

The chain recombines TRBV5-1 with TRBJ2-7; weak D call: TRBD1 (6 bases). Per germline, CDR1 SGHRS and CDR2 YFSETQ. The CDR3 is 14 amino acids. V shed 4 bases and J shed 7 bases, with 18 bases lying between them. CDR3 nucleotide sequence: TGCGCCAGCAGCCCCGTCATAGGGGGATCGGAGCAGTACTTC. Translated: CASSPVIGGSEQYF.

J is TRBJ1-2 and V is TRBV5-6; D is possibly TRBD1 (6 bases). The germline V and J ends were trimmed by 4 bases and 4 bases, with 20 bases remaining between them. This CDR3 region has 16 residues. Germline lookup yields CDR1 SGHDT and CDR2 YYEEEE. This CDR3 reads CASSDTGRTRLYGYTF. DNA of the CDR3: TGTGCCAGCAGCGACACAGGGCGAACTAGGCTCTATGGCTACACCTTC. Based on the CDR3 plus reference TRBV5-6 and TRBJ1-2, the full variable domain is DAGVTQSPTHLIKTRGQQVTLRCSPKSGHDTVSWYQQALGQGPQFIFQYYEEEERQRGNFPDRFSGHQFPNYSSELNVNALLLGDSALYLCASSDTGRTRLYGYTFGSGTRLTVV.

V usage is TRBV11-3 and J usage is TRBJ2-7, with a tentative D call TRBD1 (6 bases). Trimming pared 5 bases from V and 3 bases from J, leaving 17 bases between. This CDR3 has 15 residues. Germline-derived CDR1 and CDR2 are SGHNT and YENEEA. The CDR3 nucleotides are TGTGCCAGCAGCCCCGGACAGCGCCAAGTCTACGAGCAGTACTTC. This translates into CASSPGQRQVYEQYF.

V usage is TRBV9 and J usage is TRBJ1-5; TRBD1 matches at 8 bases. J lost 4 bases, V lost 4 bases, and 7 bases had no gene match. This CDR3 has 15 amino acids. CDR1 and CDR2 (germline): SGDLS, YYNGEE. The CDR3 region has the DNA TGTGCCAGCAGCCCGTCGGGACAGGTAAATCAGCCCCAGCATTTT. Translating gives CASSPSGQVNQPQHF. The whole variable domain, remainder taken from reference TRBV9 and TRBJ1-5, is DSGVTQTPKHLITATGQRVTLRCSPRSGDLSVYWYQQSLDQGLQFLIQYYNGEERAKGNILERFSAQQFPDLHSELNLSSLELGDSALYFCASSPSGQVNQPQHFGDGTRLSIL.

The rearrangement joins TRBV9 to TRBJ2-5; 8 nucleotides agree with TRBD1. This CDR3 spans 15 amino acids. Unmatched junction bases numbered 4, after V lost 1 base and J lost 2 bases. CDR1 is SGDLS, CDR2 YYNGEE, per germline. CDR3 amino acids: CASSVRTGRQETQYF. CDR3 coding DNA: TGTGCCAGCAGCGTAAGGACAGGGAGGCAAGAGACCCAGTACTTC.

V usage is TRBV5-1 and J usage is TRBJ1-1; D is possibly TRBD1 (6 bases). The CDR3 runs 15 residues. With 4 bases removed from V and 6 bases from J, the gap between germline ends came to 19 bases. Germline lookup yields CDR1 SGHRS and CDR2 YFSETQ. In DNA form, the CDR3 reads TGCGCCAGCAGCGGATCCCTACAGGGTAAGGCTGAAGCTTTCTTT. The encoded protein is CASSGSLQGKAEAFF.

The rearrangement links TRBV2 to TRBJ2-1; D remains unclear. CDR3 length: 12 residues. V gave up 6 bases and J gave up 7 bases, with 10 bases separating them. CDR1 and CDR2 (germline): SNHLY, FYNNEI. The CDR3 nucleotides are TGTGCCAGCAGGAAAGACTCTAATGAGCAGTTCTTC. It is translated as CASRKDSNEQFF.

CDR3 amino acids: CASSWAGGPEQFF. DNA of the CDR3: TGTGCCAGCAGCTGGGCCGGAGGCCCTGAGCAGTTCTTC. The rearrangement uses TRBV7-8 and TRBJ2-1; D possibly corresponds to TRBD2 (5 bases). V gave up 4 bases and J gave up 9 bases, with 13 bases separating them. The CDR3 consists of 13 residues. Germline CDR1 and CDR2: SGHVS and FQNEAQ.

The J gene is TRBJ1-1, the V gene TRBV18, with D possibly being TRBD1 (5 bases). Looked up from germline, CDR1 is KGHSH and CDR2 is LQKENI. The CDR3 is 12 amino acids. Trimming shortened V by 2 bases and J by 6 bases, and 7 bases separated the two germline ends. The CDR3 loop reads CASSPGQAEAFF. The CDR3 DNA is TGTGCCAGCTCACCAGGACAAGCTGAAGCTTTCTTT.

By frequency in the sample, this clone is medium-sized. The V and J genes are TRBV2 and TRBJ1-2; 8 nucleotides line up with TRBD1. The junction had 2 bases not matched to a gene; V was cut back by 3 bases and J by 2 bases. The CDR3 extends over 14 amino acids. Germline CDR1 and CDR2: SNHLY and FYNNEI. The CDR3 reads CASSDRGQNYGYTF. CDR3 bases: TGTGCCAGCAGTGACAGGGGGCAAAACTATGGCTACACCTTC.

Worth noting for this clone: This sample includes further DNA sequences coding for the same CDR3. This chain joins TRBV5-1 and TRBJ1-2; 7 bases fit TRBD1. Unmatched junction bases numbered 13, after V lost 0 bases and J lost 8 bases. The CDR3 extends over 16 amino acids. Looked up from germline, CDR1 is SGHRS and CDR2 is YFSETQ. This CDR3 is CASSLDGTALVRGYTF. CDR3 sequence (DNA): TGCGCCAGCAGCTTGGATGGGACAGCGCTAGTCCGGGGCTACACCTTC.

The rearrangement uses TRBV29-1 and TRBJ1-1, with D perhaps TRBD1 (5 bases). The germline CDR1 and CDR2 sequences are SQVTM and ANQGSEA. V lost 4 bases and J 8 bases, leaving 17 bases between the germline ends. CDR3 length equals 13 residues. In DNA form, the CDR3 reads TGCAGCGTTGTCGCCCCTCTGACAGTCGAAGCTTTCTTT. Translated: CSVVAPLTVEAFF.

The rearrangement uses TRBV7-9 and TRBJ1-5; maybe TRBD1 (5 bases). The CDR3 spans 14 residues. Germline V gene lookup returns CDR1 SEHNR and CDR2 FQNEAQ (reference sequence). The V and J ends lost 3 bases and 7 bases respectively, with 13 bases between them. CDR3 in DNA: TGTGCCAGCAGCTTCGGCAGGGATGGGCAGCCCCAGCATTTT. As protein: CASSFGRDGQPQHF.

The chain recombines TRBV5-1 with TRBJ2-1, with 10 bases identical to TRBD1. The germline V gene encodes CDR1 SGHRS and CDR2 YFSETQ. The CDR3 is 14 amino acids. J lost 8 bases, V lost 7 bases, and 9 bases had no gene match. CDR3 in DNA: TGCGCCAGCTCTAGGACAGGGGGGCACGATGAGCAGTTCTTC. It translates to CASSRTGGHDEQFF.

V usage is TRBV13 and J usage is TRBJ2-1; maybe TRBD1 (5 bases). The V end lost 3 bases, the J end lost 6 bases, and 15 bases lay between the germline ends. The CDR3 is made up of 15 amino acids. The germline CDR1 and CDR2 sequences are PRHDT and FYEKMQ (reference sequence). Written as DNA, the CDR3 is TGTGCCAGCAGCTTGGGGCTGGCTTGGGGCAATGAGCAGTTCTTC. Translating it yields CASSLGLAWGNEQFF.

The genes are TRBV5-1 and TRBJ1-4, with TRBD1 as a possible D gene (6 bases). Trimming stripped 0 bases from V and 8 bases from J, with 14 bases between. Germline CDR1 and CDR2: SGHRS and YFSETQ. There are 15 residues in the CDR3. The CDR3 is CASSLAARGVEKLFF. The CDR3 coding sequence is TGCGCCAGCAGCTTGGCAGCCAGGGGAGTAGAAAAACTGTTTTTT.

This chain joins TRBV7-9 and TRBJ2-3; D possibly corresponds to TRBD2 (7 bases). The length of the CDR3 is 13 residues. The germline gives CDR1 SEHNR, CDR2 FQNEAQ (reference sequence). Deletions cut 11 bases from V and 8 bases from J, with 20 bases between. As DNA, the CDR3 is TGTGCCGGAGGAGGGACACCGGGGGGTACGCAGTATTTT. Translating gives CAGGGTPGGTQYF.

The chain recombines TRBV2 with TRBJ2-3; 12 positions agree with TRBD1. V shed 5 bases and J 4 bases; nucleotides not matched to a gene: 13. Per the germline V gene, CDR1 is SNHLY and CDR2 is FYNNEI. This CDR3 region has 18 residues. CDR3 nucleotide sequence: TGTGCCAGCAGTATGACCGGGACAGGGGGCGCGTGGGCAGATACGCAGTATTTT. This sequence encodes CASSMTGTGGAWADTQYF.

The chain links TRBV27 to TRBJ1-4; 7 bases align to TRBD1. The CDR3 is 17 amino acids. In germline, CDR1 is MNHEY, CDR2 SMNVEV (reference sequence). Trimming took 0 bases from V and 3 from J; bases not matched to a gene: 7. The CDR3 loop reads CASSLSRGDSSNEKLFF. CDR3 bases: TGTGCCAGCAGTTTATCCAGAGGGGACAGCTCTAATGAAAAACTGTTTTTT.

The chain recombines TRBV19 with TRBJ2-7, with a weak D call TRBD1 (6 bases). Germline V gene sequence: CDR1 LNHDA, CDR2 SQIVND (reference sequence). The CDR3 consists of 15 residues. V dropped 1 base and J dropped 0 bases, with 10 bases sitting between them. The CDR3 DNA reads TGTGCCAGTAGTATAGTCAGGGGAAGCTCCTACGAGCAGTACTTC. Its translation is CASSIVRGSSYEQYF.

Here the CDR3 reads CAWSGFGGSGPGELFF. The CDR3 DNA follows: TGTGCCTGGAGTGGGTTCGGCGGGAGTGGCCCCGGGGAGCTGTTTTTT. The V gene is TRBV30, the J gene TRBJ2-2, with 7 bases identical to TRBD2. The CDR3 length is 16 residues. With 1 base clipped from V and 6 bases from J, the junction kept 11 bases outside the gene matches. The germline gives CDR1 GTSNPN, CDR2 SVGIG (reference sequence).

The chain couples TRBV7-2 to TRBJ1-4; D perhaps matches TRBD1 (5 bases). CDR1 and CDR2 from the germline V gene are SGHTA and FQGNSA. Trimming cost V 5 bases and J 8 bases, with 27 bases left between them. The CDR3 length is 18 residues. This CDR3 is CASSTPEGQGWGREKLFF. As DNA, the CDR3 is TGTGCCAGCAGCACTCCGGAAGGCCAAGGGTGGGGCCGGGAAAAACTGTTTTTT.

CDR3 DNA sequence: TGTGCCAGCAGCTTAGGGGGGGGCGGGGAGCAGTACGTC. This sequence encodes CASSLGGGGEQYV. The genes are TRBV7-9 and TRBJ2-7; D is perhaps TRBD2 (7 bases). The CDR3 contains 13 residues. CDR1 is SEHNR and CDR2 is FQNEAQ in the germline V gene (reference sequence). V gave up 1 base and J gave up 7 bases, with 11 bases separating them.